The clone carrying this TCR beta chain was picked up a small number of times. Its antigen is unknown. This table comes from immunoSEQ multiplex PCR, and its TCRdb copy is limited to in-frame clones, with some not included. The sample comprises more than 35,000 clones, about four fifths of which are singletons, and around 5% rests with the top ten. The data stem from a study of a mutant IDH1 vaccine in newly diagnosed glioma. Whole-study context: Patients got their first vaccination 4-6 weeks after radiotherapy alone, or with temozolomide cycles. Pretreatment consisted of radiotherapy, temozolomide, or both, with most receiving both.

Findings of the study overall: Overall, more than 80% of patients had vaccine-induced immune responses.

Germline lookup yields CDR1 MNHNY and CDR2 SVGAGI (reference sequence). The length of the CDR3 is 13 residues. The V gene end was trimmed by 5 bases and the J gene end by 10 bases; junction bases not matched to a gene: 10. The time point: week 23, last vaccination. Each dose of the vaccine consisted of 300 ug of mutant IDH1 20-mer peptide, with topical imiquimod. Each donor presented with a new WHO grade 3 or 4 astrocytoma that tested IDH1-mutant and showed ATRX loss. Source: PBMCs, taken from a glioma patient whose treatment included an IDH1 peptide vaccine. The chain joins TRBV6-6 to TRBJ1-1; 7 bases map to TRBD1. The receptor comes from a man aged 40-55 years with glioma. The CDR3 loop reads CASSRDSQRGAFF. CDR3 coding DNA: TGTGCCAGCAGTCGGGACAGCCAAAGGGGAGCTTTCTTT.